This record concerns one T cell receptor (beta chain) sequence. The target of this receptor is not known. No base quality values were provided; no much bigger clone lies one nucleotide off. Cut back by 5 bases and 7 bases, the V and J ends lie 17 bases apart. The germline V gene yields SGHTA for CDR1 and FQGNSA for CDR2. From the cysteine through the phenylalanine, the CDR3 covers 14 amino acids. Solely the CDR3 DNA is kept, with 42 bases framed from the first base. TCRbeta CDR3 regions were amplified from genomic DNA using the immunoSEQ Assay, a bias-controlled multiplex PCR. The original methods were these. The number of nucleated cells in each sample was estimated from the amplification of reference gene primers within the assay. To quantify the absolute abundance of each unique TCRbeta CDR3 rearrangement, sequence reads were collapsed and filtered. For each sample, productive Simpson clonality was calculated as the square root of Simpson's diversity index over productive rearrangements. The immuneACCESS repertoire file appears here via TCRdb, limited to in-frame rearrangements. These files lack a portion of the clones; in checked studies, under half of the deficit traces to unresolved V genes, and the cause of the others is not known. The V and J calls and clone size were taken over from that table, and D and trimming were inferred from the DNA. The sample table lists about 140,000 clones, around nine tenths of them with a count of one. Around 5% of the sample goes to the ten largest clones.

Each collaborating institution followed its own protocols to collect whole blood in K2EDTA tubes. Collaborator samples were shipped for TCRbeta analysis as frozen whole blood, isolated PBMCs, or DNA extracted from either sample type. The data belong to a study of blood T cell repertoires in COVID-19 (dated by TCRdb to 2018 to 2021). Broadly, across the study: The collaborator samples originated in the United States, Italy and Spain and spanned the acute and convalescent phases of COVID-19. The material from the prospective study consisted of cDNA or gDNA derived from T cells, B-cell-depleted T cells, or PBMCs. The dataset comprised deeply sampled blood TCRbeta repertoires from subjects exposed to, actively infected with, or recovered from COVID-19. The repertoires were made available in a free public database intended to serve as a resource for research on the immune response to SARS-CoV-2. The samples were drawn from the first 160 participants of the ongoing ImmuneRACE study and from 1,254 subjects provided by 6 global collaborators. Nearly every sample came with metadata listing a de-identified subject ID, COVID-19 status, age in years and sex. Where available, HLA class I and class II types were obtained from metadata supplied by the sample provider rather than from assay-based typing. Findings and caveats that apply to the study as a whole: The amount of clinical and demographic metadata varied by source and participant and was provided uncurated.

The chain employs TRBV7-2 and TRBJ1-2; the D segment could be TRBD1, given 5 matching bases. The sequence derives from a human donor in a cohort sampled during active COVID-19. The sample comprised peripheral blood. Here is the DNA: TGTGCCAGCAGCCAAAACCCCAGGACAACTGGCTACACCTTC. It codes for CASSQNPRTTGYTF.